These 18 T cell receptor beta chains share one sample of origin, sequenced in a study of T cell repertoires in cytomegalovirus infection. TCRdb processed the reads anew with MiXCR; each CDR3 protein has one entry. The sample includes about 680,000 distinct CDR3 sequences, roughly a quarter of them seen just once. Sequenced sample: CD8+ T cells from PBMCs. Receptors were obtained from a human donor in good health (CMV status not recorded). Some clones in this sample may be carry-over from other donors' samples.

This clonotype has at least ten counts. The CDR3 loop is CASSSTGAGEKLFF. In DNA form, the CDR3 reads TGTGCCAGCAGCTCCACAGGGGCAGGTGAAAAACTGTTTTTT. This chain links TRBV7-9 with TRBJ1-4, with 7 positions matching TRBD1. This CDR3 comprises 14 residues. The junction had 6 bases not matched to a gene; V was cut back by 4 bases and J by 7 bases. Per the germline V gene, CDR1 is SEHNR and CDR2 is FQNEAQ (reference sequence).

This clonotype was seen only a few times. The J gene is TRBJ1-1, the V gene TRBV14; no reliable D call. Germline assignment: CDR1 SGHDN and CDR2 FVKESK. V was trimmed by 0 bases and J by 6 bases, leaving 17 bases between them. The CDR3 length is 16 residues. The CDR3 DNA is TGTGCCAGCAGCCAAGAGGGTGGCTGGGGAAGGGCTGAAGCTTTCTTT. Translating it yields CASSQEGGWGRAEAFF.

The chain uses TRBV7-9 and TRBJ2-5; D uncertain. From germline, CDR1 is SEHNR and CDR2 FQNEAQ (reference sequence). This CDR3 region has 12 residues. V was trimmed by 3 bases and J by 10 bases, leaving 12 bases between them. The chain's CDR3 is CASSFLEKSQYF. For the CDR3, the DNA is TGTGCCAGCAGCTTTCTCGAGAAGAGCCAGTACTTC.

This clonotype showed up many times. The chain carries TRBV7-6 and TRBJ1-5; no definite D call. The CDR3 is 15 residues long. Trimming took 3 bases from V and 0 from J, leaving 9 bases between them. Germline CDR1 SGHVS, CDR2 FNYEAQ. The CDR3 nucleotides read TGTGCCAGCAGCTTGGAAATCGGTAGCAATCAGCCCCAGCATTTT. It codes for CASSLEIGSNQPQHF.

This clonotype turned up a few times. This chain uses TRBV2 with TRBJ2-1; TRBD1 matches 9 bases. With V trimmed by 6 bases and J by 5 bases, 8 bases remained unmatched. This CDR3 is 15 amino acids long. Germline assignment: CDR1 SNHLY and CDR2 FYNNEI. CDR3 DNA sequence: TGTGCCAGCAGGCTCTTCGGGACAGGGCACAATGAGCAGTTCTTC. This encodes CASRLFGTGHNEQFF.

This clonotype was seen a handful of times. The chain carries TRBV29-1 and TRBJ1-3; D gene uncertain. Germline V CDR1 and CDR2: SQVTM, ANQGSEA. CDR3 length: 13 amino acids. Trimming stripped 6 bases from V and 5 bases from J, with 14 bases between. CDR3 bases: TGCAGCGTGAGTGACCGGGAAAGAAACACCATATATTTT. Its translation is CSVSDRERNTIYF.

This clonotype turned up a few times. This chain connects TRBV20-1 to TRBJ2-2; 7 bases map to TRBD2. The CDR3 extends over 15 amino acids. Germline lookup yields CDR1 DFQATT and CDR2 SNEGSKA (reference sequence). With 0 bases clipped from V and 1 base from J, the junction kept 2 bases outside the gene matches. In DNA form, the CDR3 reads TGCAGTGCTAGAGACGGGGGGAAGAACACCGGGGAGCTGTTTTTT. Translating gives CSARDGGKNTGELFF.

This clonotype was observed a handful of times. J is TRBJ2-3 and V is TRBV14; TRBD2 aligns across 9 bases. V was clipped by 2 bases and J by 6 bases; unmatched bases: 9. The CDR3 contains 16 residues. Germline CDR1 SGHDN, CDR2 FVKESK. The CDR3, as DNA: TGTGCCAGCAGCCAAAGGATCGCGGGGGGGTTGGATACGCAGTATTTT. Amino acid sequence: CASSQRIAGGLDTQYF.

This clonotype came up a few times. The chain joins TRBV12-3 or TRBV12-4 to TRBJ2-1; TRBD1 aligns across 8 bases. V was clipped by 7 bases and J by 6 bases; unmatched bases: 5. This CDR3 contains 13 residues. CDR3 coding DNA: TGTGCCAGCACCCCGGACAGGGTCAATGAGCAGTTCTTC. It codes for CASTPDRVNEQFF.

This clonotype was counted many times. The rearrangement links TRBV7-8 to TRBJ2-7; 10 nucleotides match TRBD1. The CDR3 totals 16 residues. CDR1 and CDR2 from the germline V gene are SGHVS and FQNEAQ. V shed 2 bases and J 5 bases; nucleotides not matched to a gene: 9. The CDR3 sequence is CASSLPPGTGDDEQYV. As DNA, the CDR3 is TGTGCCAGCAGCTTACCGCCAGGGACAGGGGATGACGAGCAGTACGTC.

The chain couples TRBV28 to TRBJ2-1, with a tentative D call TRBD1 (6 bases). The CDR3 length is 15 residues. Germline V gives CDR1 MDHEN, CDR2 SYDVKM. Trimming took off 8 bases at V and 7 bases at J, with 21 bases between the two ends. The CDR3 DNA reads TGTGCCAGCCCGGTGGGGGACACCCTCGGGAATGAGCAGTTCTTC. Translated: CASPVGDTLGNEQFF.

Regarding this clonotype: Compared with germline, one end of the junction differs, possibly owing to a read error. The gene calls are TRBV29-1 and TRBJ1-1; no reliable D call. Germline V gene sequence: CDR1 SQVTM, CDR2 ANQGSEA. This CDR3 spans 13 amino acids. CDR3: CSAESGRNTEAFF. The CDR3 DNA follows: TGCAGCGCTGAATCCGGGCGGAACACTGAAGCTTTCTTT.

This clonotype has at least ten counts. The chain carries TRBV7-8 and TRBJ2-7; no clear D. V shed 4 bases and J shed 6 bases, with 7 bases lying between them. The germline V gene has CDR1 SGHVS and CDR2 FQNEAQ. The CDR3 consists of 11 residues. CDR3 nucleotide sequence: TGTGCCAGCAGCTGGCAGAGCGAGCAGTACTTC. Translated: CASSWQSEQYF.

This clonotype was observed many times. The chain combines TRBV7-8 with TRBJ1-1; the D is unclear. This CDR3 is built from 15 residues. Germline V lookup: CDR1 SGHVS, CDR2 FQNEAQ. The V and J ends lost 5 bases and 1 base respectively, with 14 bases between them. Here the CDR3 reads CASSPKGRENTEAFF. For the CDR3, the DNA is TGTGCCAGCAGCCCCAAAGGCCGGGAGAACACTGAAGCTTTCTTT.

In the case of this clonotype: A clone one base away is much larger, so this may be a read error. The chain links TRBV7-9 to TRBJ2-5; D gene ambiguous. CDR3 length: 14 amino acids. Per germline, CDR1 SEHNR and CDR2 FQNEAQ (reference sequence). CDR3 coding DNA: TGTGCCAGCAGCTCAACACAAAGAACGGAGATCCAGTACTTC. It codes for CASSSTQRTEIQYF.

This clonotype was detected a few times. The CDR3 region has the DNA TGTGCCAGTAGTACAGCCCCGGGCACTGAAGCTTTCTTT. This gives the protein CASSTAPGTEAFF. The chain has TRBV19 and TRBJ1-1, with D unclear. Germline V gives CDR1 LNHDA, CDR2 SQIVND (reference sequence). The V gene lost 4 bases and the J gene lost 4 bases, with 10 bases spanning the gap. This CDR3 has 13 amino acids.

The CDR3 nucleotides read TGTGCCAGCAGTTGGGGGGTAACGGACAATGAGCAGTTCTTC. Its translation: CASSWGVTDNEQFF. The chain joins TRBV27 to TRBJ2-1; weak D call: TRBD2 (6 bases). V was cut by 4 bases and J by 5 bases, with 12 bases left in between. Germline lookup yields CDR1 MNHEY and CDR2 SMNVEV (reference sequence). The CDR3 totals 14 residues.

The CDR3 sequence: CASSHSTFYGYTF. The DNA for the CDR3 is TGTGCCAGCAGCCACTCGACGTTCTATGGCTACACCTTC. The chain uses TRBV5-6 and TRBJ1-2; D is uncertain. The CDR3 totals 13 residues. Trimming pared 4 bases from V and 4 bases from J, leaving 11 bases between. Looked up from germline, CDR1 is SGHDT and CDR2 is YYEEEE.